The 10 T cell receptor beta chains below all came from one sample that was sequenced in a study of blood T cell repertoires in COVID-19. The protocol was immunoSEQ multiplex PCR, while the TCRdb copy is restricted to in-frame clones and leaves out a portion. The table has roughly 160,000 clones, about nine tenths seen once. The sequenced sample consisted of peripheral blood. These receptors were collected from a man between 60 and 75 years old with acute or convalescent COVID-19.

This rearrangement joins TRBV15 to TRBJ1-5; tentative D call: TRBD1 (5 bases). V dropped 0 bases and J dropped 2 bases, with 17 bases sitting between them. CDR1 is LNHNV and CDR2 is YYDKDF in the germline V gene (reference sequence). This CDR3 is 18 amino acids long. The CDR3, as DNA: TGTGCCACCAGCAGAGATCGGAGGGGCAGGGTCGGCAATCAGCCCCAGCATTTT. This encodes CATSRDRRGRVGNQPQHF. The variable domain in full, with the rest retrieved from reference TRBV15 and TRBJ1-5, is DAMVIQNPRYQVTQFGKPVTLSCSQTLNHNVMYWYQQKSSQAPKLLFHYYDKDFNNEADTPDNFQSRRPNTSFCFLDIRSPGLGDTAMYLCATSRDRRGRVGNQPQHFGDGTRLSIL.

The chain couples TRBV19 to TRBJ1-2; possibly TRBD1 for D (5 bases). V lost 0 bases, J lost 4 bases, and 9 bases lay in between. There are 14 residues in the CDR3. Germline CDR1 is LNHDA and CDR2 is SQIVND (reference sequence). CDR3: CASSIDPRAYGYTF. DNA of the CDR3: TGTGCCAGTAGTATAGATCCCAGGGCCTATGGCTACACCTTC.

The rearrangement uses TRBV11-1 and TRBJ2-7, with D perhaps TRBD2 (5 bases). CDR1 is SGHAT, CDR2 FQDESV, per germline (reference sequence). Between the trimmed V and J ends, which lost 2 bases and 6 bases, there was a span of 17 bases. This CDR3 comprises 15 residues. CDR3 DNA sequence: TGTGCCAGCAGCTTAAGCGGTGGGAGTGTACTCGAGCAGTACTTC. It is translated as CASSLSGGSVLEQYF.

The gene calls are TRBV9 and TRBJ2-2; 10 nucleotides line up with TRBD1. The CDR3 sequence is 18 residues long. Germline loops: CDR1 SGDLS, CDR2 YYNGEE. The junction had 12 bases not matched to a gene; V was cut back by 4 bases and J by 3 bases. Written as DNA, the CDR3 is TGTGCCAGCAGCCCACTGAAACTGACAGGGGGCTACACCGGGGAGCTGTTTTTT. It encodes CASSPLKLTGGYTGELFF.

V and J are TRBV5-1 and TRBJ1-1; TRBD1 aligns across 11 bases. The CDR3 runs to 15 residues. The ends lost 3 bases at V and 2 bases at J; junction bases unmatched: 3. From germline, CDR1 is SGHRS and CDR2 YFSETQ. The CDR3 nucleotides are TGCGCCAGCAGCTCGGACAGGGGGCAAAACACTGAAGCTTTCTTT. This gives the protein CASSSDRGQNTEAFF. The full variable domain, its missing parts supplied by reference TRBV5-1 and TRBJ1-1, is KAGVTQTPRYLIKTRGQQVTLSCSPISGHRSVSWYQQTPGQGLQFLFEYFSETQRNKGNFPGRFSGRQFSNSRSEMNVSTLELGDSALYLCASSSDRGQNTEAFFGQGTRLTVV.

The V gene is TRBV5-1, the J gene TRBJ1-1; the D is unclear. Germline V gene data show CDR1 as SGHRS and CDR2 as YFSETQ. V was pared by 4 bases and J by 5 bases, with 15 bases between. This CDR3 region has 14 residues. CDR3 bases: TGCGCCAGCAGCCCCTGGGAGGGAGGAACTGAAGCTTTCTTT. Protein sequence: CASSPWEGGTEAFF.

The J gene is TRBJ1-4, the V gene TRBV7-9; D uncertain. Germline V lookup: CDR1 SEHNR, CDR2 FQNEAQ (reference sequence). This CDR3 contains 12 residues. The V end lost 5 bases, the J end lost 5 bases, and 6 bases lay between the germline ends. The CDR3 sequence: CASSPQNEKLFF. In DNA, the CDR3 is TGTGCCAGCAGCCCCCAAAATGAAAAACTGTTTTTT. The full variable domain, with the rest looked up from reference TRBV7-9 and TRBJ1-4, is DTGVSQNPRHKITKRGQNVTFRCDPISEHNRLYWYRQTLGQGPEFLTYFQNEAQLEKSRLLSDRFSAERPKGSFSTLEIQRTEQGDSAMYLCASSPQNEKLFFGSGTQLSVL.

This chain joins TRBV19 and TRBJ2-1, with TRBD2 matching over 8 bases. The CDR3 covers 14 residues. Germline lookup yields CDR1 LNHDA and CDR2 SQIVND (reference sequence). Trimming at V came to 3 bases and at J to 8 bases, leaving 6 bases not matched to a gene. In nucleotides, the CDR3 is TGTGCCAGTAGTATGTTGCGGGGGGCGGATGAGCAGTTCTTC. Its protein product is CASSMLRGADEQFF.

This clone was counted only a few times. The rearrangement uses TRBV29-1 and TRBJ2-1; D might be TRBD2 (5 bases). Germline values: CDR1 SQVTM, CDR2 ANQGSEA. CDR3 size: 15 residues. The germline V and J ends were trimmed by 7 bases and 0 bases, with 16 bases remaining between them. CDR3 DNA: TGCAGCGCCCTGAGGTATAGCGTCTCCTACAATGAGCAGTTCTTC. Protein product: CSALRYSVSYNEQFF.

This chain uses TRBV5-1 with TRBJ1-1; TRBD1 might be the D (5 bases). Trimming cost V 1 base and J 5 bases, with 12 bases left between them. Germline-derived CDR1 and CDR2 are SGHRS and YFSETQ. This CDR3 has 14 amino acids. The CDR3 sequence: CASSLLGPGTEAFF. For the CDR3, the DNA is TGCGCCAGCAGCTTGTTGGGTCCAGGGACTGAAGCTTTCTTT.